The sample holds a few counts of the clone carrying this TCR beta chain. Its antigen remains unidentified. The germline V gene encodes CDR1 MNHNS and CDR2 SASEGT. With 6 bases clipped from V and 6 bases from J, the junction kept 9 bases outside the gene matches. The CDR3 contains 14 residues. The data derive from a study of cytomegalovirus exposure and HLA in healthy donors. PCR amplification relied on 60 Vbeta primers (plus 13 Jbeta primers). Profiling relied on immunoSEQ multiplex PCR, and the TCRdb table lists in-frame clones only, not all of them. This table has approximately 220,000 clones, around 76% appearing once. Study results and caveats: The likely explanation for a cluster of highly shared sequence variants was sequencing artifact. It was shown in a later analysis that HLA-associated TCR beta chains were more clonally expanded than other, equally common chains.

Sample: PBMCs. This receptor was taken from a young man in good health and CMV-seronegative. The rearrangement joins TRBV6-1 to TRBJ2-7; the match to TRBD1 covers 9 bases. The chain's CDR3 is CASREPGTGSEQYF. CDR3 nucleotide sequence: TGTGCCAGCAGAGAGCCCGGGACAGGGTCCGAGCAGTACTTC.